What follows are 5 T cell receptor beta chains derived from one specimen sequenced in a study of blood T cell repertoires in COVID-19. Only in-frame clones appear in the TCRdb table, and some are missing; sequencing was by immunoSEQ multiplex PCR. In the table there are 200,000 to 250,000 clones, around three quarters of which are singletons. What was sequenced was peripheral blood. The receptors come from a woman between 65 and 79 years old with acute or convalescent COVID-19.

The chain couples TRBV14 to TRBJ1-2; TRBD1 aligns across 7 bases. Germline trimming cut 1 base from V and 9 bases from J; bases unmatched to any gene: 14. This CDR3 has 16 amino acids. CDR1 SGHDN and CDR2 FVKESK come from the germline V gene. In DNA, the CDR3 is TGTGCCAGCAGCCAAGGAGCTAACCCGACAGGGAGAAGCTACACCTTC. Protein sequence: CASSQGANPTGRSYTF.

The V gene is TRBV7-2, the J gene TRBJ2-1; TRBD1 agrees at 8 bases. This CDR3 is built from 14 residues. Looked up from germline, CDR1 is SGHTA and CDR2 is FQGNSA. V gave up 2 bases and J gave up 7 bases; unmatched junction bases: 4. The CDR3 DNA follows: TGTGCCAGCAGCTTACAGGGGGCGCGAAATGAGCAGTTCTTC. Translating it yields CASSLQGARNEQFF.

This chain connects TRBV24-1 to TRBJ1-1; 9 bases align to TRBD1. V was pared by 7 bases and J by 1 base, with 3 bases of the junction left unmatched. Per the germline V gene, CDR1 is KGHDR and CDR2 is SFDVKD. The CDR3 consists of 14 residues. The chain's CDR3 is CATRDRGQNTEAFF. The CDR3 DNA reads as TGTGCCACCAGGGACAGGGGACAGAACACTGAAGCTTTCTTT.

This clone has a handful of counts. V usage is TRBV4-3 and J usage is TRBJ2-1, with D maybe TRBD1 (5 bases). Germline V gives CDR1 LGHNA, CDR2 YSLEER. The CDR3 runs to 15 residues. V gave up 3 bases and J gave up 7 bases, with 16 bases separating them. The CDR3 DNA reads TGCGCCAGCAGCCACGACGACAGTCAGGGAAATGAGCAGTTCTTC. Translating it yields CASSHDDSQGNEQFF.

The gene calls are TRBV7-3 and TRBJ2-2; 8 bases are shared with TRBD2. CDR3 length equals 15 residues. The trim removed 3 bases at V and 0 bases at J, leaving 0 bases unmatched. Germline V gene sequence: CDR1 SGHTA, CDR2 FQGTGA. CDR3 in amino acids: CASSLGLANTGELFF. CDR3 sequence (DNA): TGTGCCAGCAGCTTGGGACTAGCGAACACCGGGGAGCTGTTTTTT.